This TCR beta chain was retrieved from a study of patients and donors after allogeneic stem cell transplantation. In its sample, this clonotype was seen a few times. TCRdb analysed the RT-PCR reads with MiXCR anew, one entry per CDR3 protein. The sample lists about 90,000 distinct CDR3 sequences, 45% to 50% seen once, with under 70% in the top ten. The germline gives CDR1 SGHTA, CDR2 FQGNSA. The CDR3 runs 14 residues. V lost 6 bases and J lost 10; bases outside the gene matches: 9. The sample was blood, either unsorted or a sorted T cell fraction (not recorded which). J is TRBJ1-6 and V is TRBV7-2, with 7 bases identical to TRBD1. The source of this sequence is a human donor who was either an allogeneic HSCT recipient or a stem cell or donor lymphocyte infusion donor (not recorded which). It is not recorded whose cells these are; they may come from a transplant donor. Written as DNA, the CDR3 is TGTGCCAGCAGGACTAGACAGGGAGACTCACCCCTCCACTTT. Protein sequence: CASRTRQGDSPLHF.